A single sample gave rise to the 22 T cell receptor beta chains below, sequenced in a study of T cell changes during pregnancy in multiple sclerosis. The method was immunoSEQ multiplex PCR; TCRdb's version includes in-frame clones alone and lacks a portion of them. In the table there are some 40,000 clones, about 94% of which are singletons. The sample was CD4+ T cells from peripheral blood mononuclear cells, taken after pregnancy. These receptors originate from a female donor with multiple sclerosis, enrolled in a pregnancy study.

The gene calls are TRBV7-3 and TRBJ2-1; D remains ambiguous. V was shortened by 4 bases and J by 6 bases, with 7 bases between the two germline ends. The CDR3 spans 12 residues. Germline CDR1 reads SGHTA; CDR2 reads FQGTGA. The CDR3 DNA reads TGTGCCAGCAGCTCAAACTTCAATGAGCAGTTCTTC. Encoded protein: CASSSNFNEQFF. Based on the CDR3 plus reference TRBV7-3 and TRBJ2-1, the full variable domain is GAGVSQTPSNKVTEKGKYVELRCDPISGHTALYWYRQSLGQGPEFLIYFQGTGAADDSGLPNDRFFAVRPEGSVSTLKIQRTERGDSAVYLCASSSNFNEQFFGPGTRLTVL.

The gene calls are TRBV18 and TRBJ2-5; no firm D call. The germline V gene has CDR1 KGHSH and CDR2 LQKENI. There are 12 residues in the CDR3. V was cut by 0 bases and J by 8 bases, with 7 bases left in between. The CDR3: CASSPPGGTQYF. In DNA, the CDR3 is TGTGCCAGCTCACCACCAGGCGGCACCCAGTACTTC. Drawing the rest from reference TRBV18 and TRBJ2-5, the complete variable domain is NAGVMQNPRHLVRRRGQEARLRCSPMKGHSHVYWYRQLPEEGLKFMVYLQKENIIDESGMPKERFSAEFPKEGPSILRIQQVVRGDSAAYFCASSPPGGTQYFGPGTRLLVL.

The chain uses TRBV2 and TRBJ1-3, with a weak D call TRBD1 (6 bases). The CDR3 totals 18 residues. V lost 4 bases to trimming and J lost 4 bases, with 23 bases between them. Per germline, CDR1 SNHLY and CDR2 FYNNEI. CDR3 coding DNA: TGTGCCAGCAGTGCAAGAGGTGTACAGGGTCTCTCCGGAAACACCATATATTTT. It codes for CASSARGVQGLSGNTIYF.

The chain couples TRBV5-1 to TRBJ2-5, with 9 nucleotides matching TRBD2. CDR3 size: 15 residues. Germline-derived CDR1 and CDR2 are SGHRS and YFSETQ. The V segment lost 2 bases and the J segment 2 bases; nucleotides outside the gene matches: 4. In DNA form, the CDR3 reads TGCGCCAGCAGCTTTAGCGGGGGCCGACAAGAGACCCAGTACTTC. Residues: CASSFSGGRQETQYF.

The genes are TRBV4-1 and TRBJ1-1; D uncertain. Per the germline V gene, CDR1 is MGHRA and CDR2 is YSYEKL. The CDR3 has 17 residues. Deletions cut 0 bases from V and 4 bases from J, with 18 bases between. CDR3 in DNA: TGCGCCAGCAGCCAAGAATCGTCGGGCGGGTGGGGCACTGAAGCTTTCTTT. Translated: CASSQESSGGWGTEAFF.

The DNA for the CDR3 is TGCGCCAGCAGCTTGGGGACTAGCGGGTACGGGGAGCTGTTTTTT. It yields the protein CASSLGTSGYGELFF. The rearrangement uses TRBV5-1 and TRBJ2-2, with 11 bases lining up with TRBD2. Germline CDR1 is SGHRS and CDR2 is YFSETQ. With V trimmed by 0 bases and J by 7 bases, 2 bases remained unmatched. This CDR3 has 15 amino acids. Filled out from reference TRBV5-1 and TRBJ2-2, the complete variable domain reads KAGVTQTPRYLIKTRGQQVTLSCSPISGHRSVSWYQQTPGQGLQFLFEYFSETQRNKGNFPGRFSGRQFSNSRSEMNVSTLELGDSALYLCASSLGTSGYGELFFGEGSRLTVL.

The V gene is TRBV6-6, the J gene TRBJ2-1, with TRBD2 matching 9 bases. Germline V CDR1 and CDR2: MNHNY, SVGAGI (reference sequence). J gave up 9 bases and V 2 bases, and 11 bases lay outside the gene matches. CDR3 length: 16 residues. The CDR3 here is CASSYAMAGGPGEQFF. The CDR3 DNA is TGTGCCAGCAGTTACGCCATGGCGGGGGGGCCGGGTGAGCAGTTCTTC.

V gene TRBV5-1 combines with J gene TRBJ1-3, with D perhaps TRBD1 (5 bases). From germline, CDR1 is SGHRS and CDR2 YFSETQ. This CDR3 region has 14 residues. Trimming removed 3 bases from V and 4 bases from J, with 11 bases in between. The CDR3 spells CASSSGTLGNTIYF. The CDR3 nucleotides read TGCGCCAGCAGCTCCGGGACTCTAGGAAACACCATATATTTT.

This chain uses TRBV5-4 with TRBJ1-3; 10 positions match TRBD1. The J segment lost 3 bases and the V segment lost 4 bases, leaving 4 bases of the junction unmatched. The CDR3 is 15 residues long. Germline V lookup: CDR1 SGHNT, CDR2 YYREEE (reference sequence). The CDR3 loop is CASSTRDRGGNTIYF. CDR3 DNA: TGTGCCAGCAGCACCCGGGACAGGGGTGGAAACACCATATATTTT.

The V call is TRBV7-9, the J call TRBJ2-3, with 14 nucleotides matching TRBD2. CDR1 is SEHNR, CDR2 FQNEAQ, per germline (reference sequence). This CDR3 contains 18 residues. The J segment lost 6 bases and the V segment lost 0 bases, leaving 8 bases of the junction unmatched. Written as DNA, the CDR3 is TGTGCCAGCAGCTTAGCGCGGGGACTAGCGGGGGTCCCCGATACGCAGTATTTT. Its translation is CASSLARGLAGVPDTQYF.

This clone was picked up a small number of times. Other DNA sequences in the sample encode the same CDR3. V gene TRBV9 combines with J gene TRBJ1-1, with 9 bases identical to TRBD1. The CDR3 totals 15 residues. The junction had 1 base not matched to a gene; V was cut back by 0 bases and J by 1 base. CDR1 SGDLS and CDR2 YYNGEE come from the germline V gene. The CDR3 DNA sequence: TGTGCCAGCAGCGTAGGGACAGGGGCGAACACTGAAGCTTTCTTT. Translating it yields CASSVGTGANTEAFF.

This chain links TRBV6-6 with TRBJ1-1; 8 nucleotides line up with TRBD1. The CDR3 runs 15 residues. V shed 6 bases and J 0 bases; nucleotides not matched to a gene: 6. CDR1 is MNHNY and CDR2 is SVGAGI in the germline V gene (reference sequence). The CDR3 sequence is CASSHGQGLNTEAFF. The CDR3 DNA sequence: TGTGCCAGCAGCCACGGACAGGGATTGAACACTGAAGCTTTCTTT.

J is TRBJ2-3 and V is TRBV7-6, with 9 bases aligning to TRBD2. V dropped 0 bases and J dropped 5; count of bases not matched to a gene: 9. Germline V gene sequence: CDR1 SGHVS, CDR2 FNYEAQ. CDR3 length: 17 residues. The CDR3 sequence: CASSLAPRGGAGDTQYF. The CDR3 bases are TGTGCCAGCAGCTTAGCGCCTCGCGGGGGGGCGGGAGATACGCAGTATTTT.

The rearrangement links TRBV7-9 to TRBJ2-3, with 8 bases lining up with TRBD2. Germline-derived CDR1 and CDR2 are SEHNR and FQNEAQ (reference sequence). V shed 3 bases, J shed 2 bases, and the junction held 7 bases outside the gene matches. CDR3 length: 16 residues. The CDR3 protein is CASSFQLAATTDTQYF. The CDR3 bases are TGTGCCAGCAGCTTTCAACTAGCGGCGACCACAGATACGCAGTATTTT.

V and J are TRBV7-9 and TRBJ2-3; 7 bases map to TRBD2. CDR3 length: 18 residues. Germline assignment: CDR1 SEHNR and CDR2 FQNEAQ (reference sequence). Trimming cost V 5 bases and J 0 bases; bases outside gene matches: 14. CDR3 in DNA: TGTGCCAGCAGCCGGGGAGCTAGCGGCCTTTCGAGCACAGATACGCAGTATTTT. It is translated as CASSRGASGLSSTDTQYF.

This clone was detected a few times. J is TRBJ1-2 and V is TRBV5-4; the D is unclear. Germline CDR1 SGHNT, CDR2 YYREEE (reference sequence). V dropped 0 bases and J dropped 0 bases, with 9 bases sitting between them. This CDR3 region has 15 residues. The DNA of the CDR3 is TGTGCCAGCAGCTTGGGGGCAGCTACTAACTATGGCTACACCTTC. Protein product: CASSLGAATNYGYTF.

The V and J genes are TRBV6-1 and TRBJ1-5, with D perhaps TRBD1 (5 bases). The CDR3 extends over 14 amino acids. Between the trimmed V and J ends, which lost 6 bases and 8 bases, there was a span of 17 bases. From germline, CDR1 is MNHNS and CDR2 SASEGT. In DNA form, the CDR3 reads TGTGCCAGCAGCCTGGGACTCTCAATGGAGCCCCAGCATTTT. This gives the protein CASSLGLSMEPQHF.

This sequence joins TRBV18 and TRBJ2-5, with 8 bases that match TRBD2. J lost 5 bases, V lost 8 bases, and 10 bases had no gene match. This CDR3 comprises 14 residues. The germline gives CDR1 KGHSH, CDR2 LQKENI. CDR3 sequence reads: CASVTGLGGETQYF. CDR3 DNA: TGTGCCAGCGTGACGGGACTAGGTGGGGAGACCCAGTACTTC.

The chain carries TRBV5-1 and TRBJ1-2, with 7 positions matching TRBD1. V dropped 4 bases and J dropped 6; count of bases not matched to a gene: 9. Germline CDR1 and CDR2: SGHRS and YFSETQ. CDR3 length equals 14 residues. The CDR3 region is CASSIKTGRDGYTF. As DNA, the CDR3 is TGCGCCAGCAGCATTAAGACAGGGCGGGATGGCTACACCTTC.

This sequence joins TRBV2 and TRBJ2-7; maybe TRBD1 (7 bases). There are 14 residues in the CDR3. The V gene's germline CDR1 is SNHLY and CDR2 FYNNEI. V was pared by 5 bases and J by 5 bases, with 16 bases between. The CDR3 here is CASSTGTGTDEQYF. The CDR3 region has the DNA TGTGCCAGCAGTACCGGGACTGGGACAGACGAGCAGTACTTC.

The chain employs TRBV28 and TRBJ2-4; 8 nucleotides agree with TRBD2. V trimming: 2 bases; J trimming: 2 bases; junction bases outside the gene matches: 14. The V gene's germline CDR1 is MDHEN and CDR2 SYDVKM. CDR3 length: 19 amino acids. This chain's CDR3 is CASSLPTPIGRGSKNIQYF. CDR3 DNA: TGTGCCAGCAGTTTACCAACTCCCATCGGGAGGGGATCCAAAAACATTCAGTACTTC.

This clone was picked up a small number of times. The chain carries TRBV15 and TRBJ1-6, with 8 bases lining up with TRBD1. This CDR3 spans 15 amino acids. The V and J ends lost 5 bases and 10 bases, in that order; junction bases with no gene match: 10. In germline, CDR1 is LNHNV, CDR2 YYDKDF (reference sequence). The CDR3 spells CATSFLDRGGSPLHF. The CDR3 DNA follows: TGTGCCACCAGCTTTCTTGACAGGGGAGGATCACCCCTCCACTTT.